The clone carrying this TCR beta chain has more than one count but fewer than ten. CDR3 length: 14 residues. After removal of 8 bases from V and 8 bases from J, the junction contained 10 bases not matched to a gene. Germline V lookup: CDR1 MDHEN, CDR2 SYDVKM. The data were obtained in a study of blood T cell repertoires in COVID-19. Study-wide background: From the United States, Italy and Spain came samples of acute and convalescent COVID-19.

Assignments of participants to cohorts depended upon their own reported clinical history. Among Cohort 3 donors, those recovered had two negative PCRs, clearance, or symptom resolution. TCRdb keeps only in-frame clones here, not all; method: immunoSEQ multiplex PCR. This table has under 200,000 clones, around 78% appearing once. The chain combines TRBV28 with TRBJ2-1; TRBD2 agrees at 9 bases. The source is a woman aged 45-65 years who had recovered from COVID-19. The material sequenced was PBMCs or T cells enriched from blood (not recorded which). The CDR3 here is CASLGRGGSHEQFF. The CDR3 nucleotides read TGTGCCAGCCTGGGGCGGGGGGGCTCCCATGAGCAGTTCTTC.